The 9 T cell receptor beta chains listed next were all sequenced from one sample in a study of cytomegalovirus exposure and HLA in healthy donors. Clones were read by immunoSEQ multiplex PCR, and TCRdb kept only the in-frame ones, dropping some. Among some 160,000 clones, 90% to 95% were seen once, and the ten largest hold 0.6% to 0.85%. Sample: PBMCs. The source is a young man in good health and CMV-seronegative.

The chain recombines TRBV4-1 with TRBJ2-7, with 9 positions matching TRBD2. The CDR3 covers 15 residues. Trimming at V came to 6 bases and at J to 0 bases, leaving 6 bases not matched to a gene. The germline CDR1 and CDR2 sequences are MGHRA and YSYEKL. The CDR3 here is CASSETSGSSYEQYF. In DNA, the CDR3 is TGCGCCAGCAGTGAGACTAGCGGCAGCTCCTACGAGCAGTACTTC.

This clone was detected a few times. This chain links TRBV21-1 with TRBJ2-1; TRBD1, the D gene given by the table, was not confirmed from the DNA. TRBV21-1 is labeled a pseudogene. The length of the CDR3 is 13 residues. CDR3 in DNA: TGTGCCAGCAGCAGGGACAGGGGGCATGAGCAGTTCTTC. Protein: CASSRDRGHEQFF.

The chain couples TRBV29-1 to TRBJ1-2; D gene unclear. CDR1 is SQVTM, CDR2 ANQGSEA, per germline. Trimming left V 6 bases short and J 1 base short, with 9 bases between. The CDR3 sequence is 12 residues long. This CDR3 is CSVVTVNYGYTF. CDR3 DNA sequence: TGCAGCGTGGTTACAGTTAACTATGGCTACACCTTC.

The V call is TRBV25-1, the J call TRBJ2-3, with 7 bases identical to TRBD1. The J segment lost 3 bases and the V segment lost 5 bases, leaving 5 bases of the junction unmatched. This CDR3 is built from 14 residues. Germline CDR1 reads MGHDK; CDR2 reads SYGVNS. The CDR3 reads CASSPRQGTDTQYF. The CDR3 DNA reads as TGTGCCAGCAGTCCCCGACAGGGTACAGATACGCAGTATTTT. The full variable domain, with the rest looked up from reference TRBV25-1 and TRBJ2-3, is EADIYQTPRYLVIGTGKKITLECSQTMGHDKMYWYQQDPGMELHLIHYSYGVNSTEKGDLSSESTVSRIRTEHFPLTLESARPSHTSQYLCASSPRQGTDTQYFGPGTRLTVL.

The V gene is TRBV30, the J gene TRBJ1-5, with 8 bases matching TRBD1. This CDR3 is 16 amino acids long. V was pared by 0 bases and J by 5 bases, with 9 bases of the junction left unmatched. Germline CDR1 and CDR2: GTSNPN and SVGIG (reference sequence). CDR3 DNA sequence: TGTGCCTGGAGTGTAGACTCCGGGGACAGGTATCAGCCCCAGCATTTT. Translated: CAWSVDSGDRYQPQHF.

This chain joins TRBV27 and TRBJ1-5; the D gene is possibly TRBD1 (6 bases). Germline V gene data show CDR1 as MNHEY and CDR2 as SMNVEV (reference sequence). Trimming shortened V by 4 bases and J by 1 base, and 14 bases separated the two germline ends. CDR3 length equals 16 residues. The CDR3 here is CASSSRGAWSNQPQHF. The CDR3 DNA reads as TGTGCCAGCAGTTCCCGGGGGGCGTGGAGCAATCAGCCCCAGCATTTT.

This chain links TRBV5-1 with TRBJ2-5; D might be TRBD2 (6 bases). Trimming shortened V by 0 bases and J by 3 bases, and 6 bases separated the two germline ends. Germline CDR1 reads SGHRS; CDR2 reads YFSETQ. There are 13 residues in the CDR3. The DNA for the CDR3 is TGCGCCAGCAGCTTGGCTAGCGAAGAGACCCAGTACTTC. Protein: CASSLASEETQYF. Full variable domain (rest looked up from reference TRBV5-1 and TRBJ2-5): KAGVTQTPRYLIKTRGQQVTLSCSPISGHRSVSWYQQTPGQGLQFLFEYFSETQRNKGNFPGRFSGRQFSNSRSEMNVSTLELGDSALYLCASSLASEETQYFGPGTRLLVL.

This CDR3 is CASSMGLADEQYV. The CDR3 bases are TGTGCCAGTAGTATGGGACTAGCGGACGAGCAGTACGTC. The rearrangement uses TRBV19 and TRBJ2-7, with 11 bases fitting TRBD2. With 3 bases clipped from V and 5 bases from J, the junction kept 0 bases outside the gene matches. This CDR3 spans 13 amino acids. From germline, CDR1 is LNHDA and CDR2 SQIVND (reference sequence).

This sequence joins TRBV2 and TRBJ1-4; no definite D call. V lost 10 bases, J lost 0 bases, and 9 bases lay in between. The CDR3 consists of 13 residues. The germline gives CDR1 SNHLY, CDR2 FYNNEI. CDR3 coding DNA: TGTGCCATACAGACGGCAACTAATGAAAAACTGTTTTTT. Amino acids: CAIQTATNEKLFF.